Each of the 2 T cell receptor beta chains below was sequenced from the same sample in a study of graft-versus-host responses after intestinal transplantation (dated by TCRdb to the early 2020s). The time point label for this specimen denotes: cells obtained before transplantation from donor or recipient. The method behind the library was the immunoSEQ multiplex PCR assay. TCRdb stores this immuneACCESS table with in-frame sequences only. Part of the clones is absent; in the studies checked, under half of the shortfall reflects unresolved V genes, and no reason is known for the rest. The sample table contains 20,000 to 25,000 clones; only one count was recorded for 55% to 70% of them. Just over 1% of the sample is taken by the ten largest. The material sequenced was alloreactive CD4+ T cells from a mixed lymphocyte reaction culture, taken before intestinal transplant. This specimen's cell subset or site label, interpreted: CFSE-low proliferating T cells sorted from roughly 6-day pre-transplant mixed lymphocyte reaction (GvH or HvG direction). These receptor sequences come from a human patient who received an intestinal transplant.

The gene calls are TRBV18 and TRBJ2-1; no reliable D call. V lost 3 bases to trimming and J lost 5 bases, with 11 bases between them. CDR1 is KGHSH, CDR2 LQKENI, per germline. The CDR3 totals 14 residues. Written as DNA, the CDR3 is TGTGCCAGCTCACCTCAGGCAGGCAACAATGAGCAGTTCTTC. Protein product: CASSPQAGNNEQFF.

This chain links TRBV5-1 with TRBJ2-7; tentatively, D is TRBD1 (6 bases). Germline CDR1 SGHRS, CDR2 YFSETQ. Trimming removed 3 bases from V and 0 bases from J, with 16 bases in between. The CDR3 is 16 residues long. CDR3: CASSWDKGSISYEQYF. As DNA, the CDR3 is TGCGCCAGCAGCTGGGACAAGGGGTCTATCTCCTACGAGCAGTACTTC.